The subject of this entry is one TCR beta chain. Its antigen is as yet unknown. The CDR3 has 11 residues. Deletions cut 4 bases from V and 3 bases from J, with 7 bases between. From germline, CDR1 is SQVTM and CDR2 ANQGSEA. This entry comes from a study of early T cells in non-severe SARS-CoV-2 infection. Study-wide points: In VDJdb matching, anti-spike CD8 responses were favored while private and CD4 specificities went missing.

In the library, individual cDNA molecules carried attached unique molecular identifiers. TCRdb re-analysed the 5' RACE reads in MiXCR, keeping a single row per CDR3 protein. The table records tens of thousands of distinct CDR3 sequences, approximately 12% of them present only once. The clonotype was recovered from an adult who was a healthcare worker with PCR-confirmed SARS-CoV-2 infection or an uninfected control (not recorded which). Sequenced material: whole blood, taken at baseline. The chain couples TRBV29-1 to TRBJ2-7; D is possibly TRBD2 (5 bases). CDR3 sequence reads: CSVGRDYEQYF. The DNA of the CDR3 is TGCAGCGTTGGACGGGACTACGAGCAGTACTTC.